This T cell receptor beta chain was documented in a study of OX40 agonist ivuxolimab in advanced cancers. Broadly, across the study: Ivuxolimab, which targeted the costimulatory receptor OX40 (CD134), was an agonistic, fully human IgG2 monoclonal antibody. Of the roughly 52 patients in dose escalation, 19 had hepatocellular carcinoma, some 15 had melanoma, 9 had renal cell carcinoma and 9 had head and neck cancer. In the dose-escalation cohort, 65% to 85% of patients were male, and the mean age was 60 years with a range of roughly 23 to 90. Intravenous ivuxolimab was administered to patients every 2 weeks at six dose levels: 0.01, 0.1, 0.3, 1.5, 3 and 10 mg/kg. Partial responses occurred in three dose-escalation patients: two with cutaneous melanoma and one with hepatocellular carcinoma. The paper covers the monotherapy dose-escalation part of the phase I ivuxolimab trial, which included N of about 50 patients. Patients were allowed to have had prior anti-PD-1, anti-PD-L1 or anti-CTLA-4 therapy, and around two fifths of the dose-escalation patients had been treated with checkpoint inhibitors. The purpose of peripheral TCRbeta sequencing was to test whether ivuxolimab changed TCR sequence diversity and led to clonal T-cell expansion.

The CDR3 holds 14 amino acids from the cysteine to the phenylalanine. This entry keeps only the CDR3 DNA: 42 bases, framed from base 1. For this chain, trimming is 2 bases at the V end and 3 bases at the J end, and the number of junction bases without a gene match is 3. The germline V gene provides CDR1 MNHEY and CDR2 SVGAGI. Study-wide findings and limitations: In partial responders in the 0.1-3.0 mg/kg groups, normalized peripheral clonal expansion was found to be among the lowest, especially among CD8+ T cells. Low levels of normalized T-cell clonal expansion were also seen in some nonresponding patients. After ivuxolimab, more expanded clones were found on average in CD8+ T cells than in CD4+ T cells. At doses from 0.1 to 3.0 mg/kg, clonal expansion was seen in both CD4+ and CD8+ blood T cells between baseline and week 6. Antigen specificity was not determined for the clonally expanded peripheral T cells.

For sequencing of the TCRbeta CDR3 region, genomic DNA was extracted from the sorted cells. The immunoSEQ Assay was used to sequence the TCRbeta CDR3 regions. TCRdb took over this immuneACCESS table, retaining in-frame rearrangements with V and J assigned. Such tables are incomplete; in checked studies, under half of the missing clones stem from an unresolved V gene, and the remainder is unexplained. The table for this sample lists 70,000 to 95,000 clones; approximately 79% of them were counted only once. The top ten constitute 5.5% to 7% of the sample. Concerning this clone: Its binding antigen is unknown. Per-base qualities were not stored, and no clone one base away is much larger.

Patients with autoimmune disease history or receiving systemic immunosuppression were excluded from the trial. Peripheral blood for TCR sequencing was drawn from every dose cohort at baseline, at cycle 4 day 1 and at cycle 7 day 1. Samples were obtained from an open-label, multicenter, first-in-human phase I dose-escalation trial of ivuxolimab. Adults with locally advanced or metastatic melanoma, renal cell, hepatocellular, or head and neck squamous cell carcinoma were enrolled in the trial. Before TCR sequencing, CD4+ T cells and CD8+ T cells from peripheral blood were sorted into separate populations.

The sequence derives from an adult with an advanced solid tumor such as melanoma, head and neck, liver or kidney cancer. The chain was built from TRBV6-5 and TRBJ1-2; TRBD1 matches 7 bases in the middle. Source: CD4+ or CD8+ T cells sorted from blood, taken in a trial of the OX40 agonist ivuxolimab. The CDR3 reads CASSYLTGYYGYTF. The nucleotides are TGTGCCAGCAGTTACCTGACAGGGTACTATGGCTACACCTTC.